Below are 22 T cell receptor beta chains sequenced from a single sample in a study of T-cell memory formation after mild COVID-19. Each CDR3 protein gets one entry after TCRdb re-called the 5' RACE reads with MiXCR. The table records some 600,000 distinct CDR3 sequences, 17% of them present only once. The specimen sequenced was PBMCs or a T cell subset sorted from them (not recorded which). The source is an adult woman who had mild COVID-19 (a few samples of this study predate the infection). Cell type and time point are not known.

In this sample, this clonotype turned up a few times. The V and J genes are TRBV12-3 or TRBV12-4 and TRBJ1-1; no clear D gene. The V and J ends lost 6 bases and 1 base respectively, with 9 bases between them. The CDR3 totals 13 residues. CDR3 region: CASRVGRNTEAFF. CDR3 nucleotides: TGTGCCAGCAGGGTTGGGAGGAACACTGAAGCTTTCTTT.

V is TRBV28 and J is TRBJ2-5; 7 bases agree with TRBD2. Germline-derived CDR1 and CDR2 are MDHEN and SYDVKM. The CDR3 length is 16 residues. V gave up 1 base and J gave up 1 base; unmatched junction bases: 6. DNA of the CDR3: TGTGCCAGCAGTTTATTGGCGGGAGAGGGCCAAGAGACCCAGTACTTC. Encoded protein: CASSLLAGEGQETQYF.

This clonotype has more than one count but fewer than ten. This chain uses TRBV27 with TRBJ2-7; no firm D call. The CDR3 totals 15 residues. Per germline, CDR1 MNHEY and CDR2 SMNVEV (reference sequence). The germline V and J ends were trimmed by 5 bases and 2 bases, with 16 bases remaining between them. The CDR3 region has the DNA TGTGCCAGCAGTGACTTATTAGGGTTACCCTACGAGCAGTACTTC. Translating it yields CASSDLLGLPYEQYF.

The chain employs TRBV20-1 and TRBJ1-6; D possibly corresponds to TRBD1 (5 bases). This CDR3 spans 15 amino acids. Trimming removed 1 base at V and 0 bases at J, with 7 bases between. Germline V gene sequence: CDR1 DFQATT, CDR2 SNEGSKA (reference sequence). The CDR3 DNA is TGCAGTGCTAGAGTGGGGGGCTCCTATAATTCACCCCTCCACTTT. Residues: CSARVGGSYNSPLHF.

This clonotype was recorded a few times. The chain carries TRBV24-1 and TRBJ2-5; D call uncertain. V lost 3 bases to trimming and J lost 5 bases, with 6 bases between them. CDR1 and CDR2 from the germline V gene are KGHDR and SFDVKD. The CDR3 is 12 amino acids. The CDR3 sequence is CATSDGRETQYF. The CDR3 DNA is TGTGCCACCAGTGATGGTCGGGAGACCCAGTACTTC.

This clonotype was counted ten times or more. The chain links TRBV15 to TRBJ2-7; D perhaps matches TRBD1 (5 bases). Per germline, CDR1 LNHNV and CDR2 YYDKDF (reference sequence). The CDR3 totals 14 residues. Trimming took off 1 base at V and 3 bases at J, with 10 bases between the two ends. CDR3 loop: CATSRVVQGYEQYF. CDR3 coding DNA: TGTGCCACCAGCAGAGTCGTTCAGGGCTACGAGCAGTACTTC.

This clonotype was recorded a few times. The rearrangement joins TRBV7-2 to TRBJ1-5; no clear D. This CDR3 spans 14 amino acids. Germline CDR1 SGHTA, CDR2 FQGNSA. V lost 5 bases and J lost 0, with 8 bases in between. CDR3 protein: CASSLTVSNQPQHF. The CDR3 DNA reads TGTGCCAGCAGCCTAACAGTTAGCAATCAGCCCCAGCATTTT.

This clonotype showed up just a few times. The chain links TRBV27 to TRBJ2-1; 7 nucleotides agree with TRBD2. Germline values: CDR1 MNHEY, CDR2 SMNVEV (reference sequence). V lost 4 bases, J lost 0 bases, and 9 bases stayed unmatched. This CDR3 has 17 residues. CDR3 bases: TGTGCCAGCAGTTCTCTAGCGGCGGGCCACTCCTACAATGAGCAGTTCTTC. Its protein is CASSSLAAGHSYNEQFF.

The V call is TRBV4-1, the J call TRBJ1-2; TRBD1 is a possible D gene (6 bases). The CDR3 length is 15 residues. Trimming cost V 0 bases and J 7 bases, with 15 bases left between them. Looked up from germline, CDR1 is MGHRA and CDR2 is YSYEKL. As DNA, the CDR3 is TGCGCCAGCAGCCAAGATCCGGGGGGGCTTCTTGGCTACACCTTC. This codes for CASSQDPGGLLGYTF.

A few counts support this clonotype. The genes are TRBV11-2 and TRBJ2-1; D assignment may be TRBD1 or TRBD2 (8 bases each). Germline CDR1 is SGHAT and CDR2 is FQNNGV. This CDR3 comprises 20 residues. V lost 5 bases, J lost 7 bases, and 33 bases lay in between. CDR3 sequence (DNA): TGTGCCAGCAGCCCCCCCGCGCAGGGGGCTTGGCGGGAGGTCCTTAATGAGCAGTTCTTC. Its protein is CASSPPAQGAWREVLNEQFF.

There are a few counts of this clonotype. V usage is TRBV12-3 or TRBV12-4 and J usage is TRBJ1-2; no firm D call. Trimming took off 3 bases at V and 4 bases at J, with 9 bases between the two ends. The CDR3 is 13 residues long. The CDR3 spells CASSFASFYGYTF. CDR3 sequence (DNA): TGTGCCAGCAGTTTTGCCAGCTTCTATGGCTACACCTTC.

The J gene is TRBJ2-6, the V gene TRBV2, with a weak D call TRBD1 (5 bases). V dropped 5 bases and J dropped 0 bases, with 11 bases sitting between them. The germline CDR1 and CDR2 sequences are SNHLY and FYNNEI. The CDR3 length is 16 residues. CDR3 residues: CASSYQQVSGANVLTF. CDR3 bases: TGTGCCAGCAGTTACCAACAGGTCTCTGGGGCCAACGTCCTGACTTTC.

This clonotype was seen more than once but under ten times. The V call is TRBV27, the J call TRBJ2-1; D might be TRBD2 (6 bases). CDR1 is MNHEY and CDR2 is SMNVEV in the germline V gene (reference sequence). The CDR3 sequence is 16 residues long. Trimming shortened V by 5 bases and J by 4 bases, and 18 bases separated the two germline ends. The CDR3 sequence is CASSAVGSGRYNEQFF. CDR3 coding DNA: TGTGCCAGCAGTGCAGTGGGGTCGGGGAGGTACAATGAGCAGTTCTTC.

This clonotype was found a few times. The rearrangement uses TRBV29-1 and TRBJ1-1, with 7 bases aligning to TRBD1. Germline CDR1 and CDR2: SQVTM and ANQGSEA. The J segment lost 4 bases and the V segment lost 6 bases, leaving 11 bases of the junction unmatched. The CDR3 runs to 14 residues. The CDR3 coding sequence is TGCAGCGTAGAACAGGGGTCTTTCGGCACTGAAGCTTTCTTT. It yields the protein CSVEQGSFGTEAFF.

This clonotype was found once. The genes are TRBV6-5 and TRBJ2-7; 11 bases are a match to TRBD2. Germline CDR1 reads MNHEY; CDR2 reads SVGAGI. The CDR3 has 16 amino acids. After removal of 8 bases from V and 0 bases from J, the junction contained 9 bases not matched to a gene. The CDR3 DNA reads as TGTGCCAGCCGGGGGGGGCTAGCGGGGGGCTCCTACGAGCAGTACTTC. Protein: CASRGGLAGGSYEQYF.

This clonotype was seen a few times. The chain couples TRBV6-2 or TRBV6-3 to TRBJ2-1; the match to TRBD1 covers 9 bases. In germline, CDR1 is MNHEY, CDR2 SVGEGT. V was pared by 4 bases and J by 1 base, with 11 bases of the junction left unmatched. This CDR3 is 18 amino acids long. The CDR3 region is CASSSKSVGTGSYNEQFF. The DNA of the CDR3 is TGTGCCAGCAGTTCCAAGTCCGTAGGGACAGGGTCCTACAATGAGCAGTTCTTC.

CDR3 nucleotide sequence: TGCGCCAGCAGCTTGGGGGGGTGGCCCGCGCGACACAATGAGCAGTTCTTC. Residues: CASSLGGWPARHNEQFF. The chain recombines TRBV5-1 with TRBJ2-1; the D gene could be TRBD1 or TRBD2 (5 bases each). Germline-derived CDR1 and CDR2 are SGHRS and YFSETQ. The V end lost 0 bases, the J end lost 5 bases, and 18 bases lay between the germline ends. This CDR3 has 17 residues.

The chain employs TRBV7-3 and TRBJ2-6; D is possibly TRBD1 (6 bases). The germline V and J ends were trimmed by 2 bases and 12 bases, with 14 bases remaining between them. CDR3 size: 14 residues. Looked up from germline, CDR1 is SGHTA and CDR2 is FQGTGA. CDR3 nucleotides: TGTGCCAGCAGCTTAGAGGGGGAAAGGCGCGTCCTGACTTTC. Its translation is CASSLEGERRVLTF.

V is TRBV12-3 or TRBV12-4 and J is TRBJ2-1, with a possible D match to TRBD1 (7 bases). The CDR3 contains 14 residues. V was clipped by 6 bases and J by 6 bases, with 15 bases between them. CDR3 sequence reads: CASRYRQGGNEQFF. The CDR3 DNA is TGTGCCAGCAGGTACCGCCAGGGGGGCAATGAGCAGTTCTTC.

This chain uses TRBV21-1 with TRBJ1-1. TRBV21-1 is noted as a pseudogene. This CDR3 contains 14 residues. The CDR3 sequence: CASSIRTENTEAFF. The CDR3 DNA sequence: TGTGCCAGCAGCATCCGGACGGAGAACACTGAAGCTTTCTTT.

Only a few counts were recorded for this clonotype. The rearrangement links TRBV6-2 or TRBV6-3 to TRBJ2-3; TRBD2 agrees at 12 bases. The CDR3 has 17 amino acids. The V gene's germline CDR1 is MNHEY and CDR2 SVGEGT. Trimming removed 0 bases from V and 6 bases from J; junction bases left unmatched: 7. Here the CDR3 DNA reads TGTGCCAGCAGTTACTCGACTAGCGGGAGATACGTCGATACGCAGTATTTT. Its protein is CASSYSTSGRYVDTQYF.

V usage is TRBV29-1 and J usage is TRBJ2-7; 8 bases map to TRBD1. Per germline, CDR1 SQVTM and CDR2 ANQGSEA. V dropped 1 base and J dropped 0; count of bases not matched to a gene: 5. The CDR3 contains 15 residues. The CDR3 DNA sequence: TGCAGCGTTGAAGGTCGGACAGGGAGCTCCTACGAGCAGTACTTC. This encodes CSVEGRTGSSYEQYF.